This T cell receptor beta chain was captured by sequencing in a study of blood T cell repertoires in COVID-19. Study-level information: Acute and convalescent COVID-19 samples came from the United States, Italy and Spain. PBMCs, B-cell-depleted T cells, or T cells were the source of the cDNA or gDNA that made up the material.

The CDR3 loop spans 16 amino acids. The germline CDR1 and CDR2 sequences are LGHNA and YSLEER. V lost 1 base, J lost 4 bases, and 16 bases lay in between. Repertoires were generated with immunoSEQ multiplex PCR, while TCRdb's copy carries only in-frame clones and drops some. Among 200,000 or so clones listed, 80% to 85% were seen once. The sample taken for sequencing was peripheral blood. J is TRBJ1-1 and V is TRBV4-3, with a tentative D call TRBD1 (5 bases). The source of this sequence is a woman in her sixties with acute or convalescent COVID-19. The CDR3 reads CASSQVPVLGGTEAFF. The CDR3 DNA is TGCGCCAGCAGCCAAGTCCCCGTATTGGGGGGCACTGAAGCTTTCTTT.